This T cell receptor (beta chain) was observed in a study of blood T cell repertoires in COVID-19. About the study: There were acute and convalescent COVID-19 samples, and they came from the United States, Italy and Spain. Sample material is recorded as cDNA or gDNA derived from T cells, B-cell-depleted T cells, or PBMCs.

Seattle researchers signed up patients amid active infection and tracked them longitudinally. There are 14 residues in the CDR3. Per the germline V gene, CDR1 is GTSNPN and CDR2 is SVGIG (reference sequence). Trimming took 0 bases from V and 0 from J, leaving 9 bases between them. This clone was observed a single time. This specimen includes other DNA sequences encoding the same CDR3. Authors' processing steps: Reference gene primer amplification gave nucleated cell count estimates. Sequencing used immunoSEQ multiplex PCR; TCRdb keeps in-frame clones, though not all of them. V, J and clone size are those of that table, while D and trimming were read from the DNA. Of more than 150,000 clones listed, 87% are singletons.

The sequence was obtained from a woman aged 70-85 years with COVID-19, enrolled during active disease. Material for sequencing was peripheral blood. This rearrangement joins TRBV30 to TRBJ2-7; D is possibly TRBD1 (6 bases). The CDR3 coding sequence is TGTGCCTGGAGTGTAGGGGGTAGCTCCTACGAGCAGTACTTC. Its translation is CAWSVGGSSYEQYF.